The clone carrying this TCR beta chain was seen a handful of times. Its antigen is unknown. V lost 11 bases, J lost 2 bases, and 12 bases lay in between. CDR3 length: 13 amino acids. Germline CDR1 MNHNS, CDR2 SASEGT. These data belong to a study of post-analysis software for immune sequencing data. Overall study: The patients showed relapsing-remitting, secondary progressive and progressive-relapsing multiple sclerosis courses. Points from the study as a whole: Among roughly five TRBV segments more frequent in patients than controls were TRBV5-6, TRBV5-1 and TRBV20-1. By F measure, samples from a shared preparation batch strongly co-clustered. Those with multiple sclerosis, the patient group, showed significantly lower normalized Chao1 diversity than controls.

Presence of unique molecular identifiers characterized the TCR beta cDNA libraries. Once about 0.95 to 10 million T cells were used, roughly 0.5 million cDNA molecules resulted. TCRdb reprocessed the PCR reads via MiXCR and lists one record per CDR3 protein. Here the sample spans roughly 540,000 distinct CDR3 sequences, less than 40% being singletons. V is TRBV6-1 and J is TRBJ2-2, with a tentative D call TRBD1 (6 bases). The origin of this receptor is a girl between 2 and 17 years old with multiple sclerosis. The sample comprised blood. The CDR3 here is CAGRDTNTGELFF. The CDR3 DNA follows: TGTGCCGGTCGGGACACCAACACCGGGGAGCTGTTTTTT.